The 6 T cell receptor beta chains presented below share a single source sample, sequenced in a study of blood T cell repertoires in COVID-19. The repertoire was sequenced with immunoSEQ multiplex PCR; TCRdb's copy has only in-frame clones and lacks some. Among around 230,000 clones listed, around 85% were seen once. The sequencing sample was made of peripheral blood. All receptors come from a woman of 80 years or more with acute or convalescent COVID-19.

This rearrangement joins TRBV6-6 to TRBJ2-1; 10 bases are a match to TRBD2. Per the germline V gene, CDR1 is MNHNY and CDR2 is SVGAGI (reference sequence). With V trimmed by 5 bases and J by 0 bases, 16 bases remained unmatched. CDR3 length equals 20 residues. CDR3 bases: TGTGCCAGCAGTCGCTCTAGCGGGGGCGCTCCCTTAAGCTCCTACAATGAGCAGTTCTTC. This sequence encodes CASSRSSGGAPLSSYNEQFF.

This clone has just a few counts. The gene calls are TRBV10-2 and TRBJ2-1; 10 nucleotides align to TRBD1. Germline CDR1 is WSHSY and CDR2 is SAAADI. The J segment lost 3 bases and the V segment lost 4 bases, leaving 6 bases of the junction unmatched. This CDR3 spans 16 amino acids. The CDR3 spells CASSGSGQGNYNEQFF. The CDR3 bases are TGCGCCAGCAGTGGGTCGGGACAGGGGAACTACAATGAGCAGTTCTTC.

The chain employs TRBV2 and TRBJ1-5; D unresolved. There are 14 residues in the CDR3. Trimming removed 7 bases at V and 6 bases at J, with 16 bases between. CDR1 and CDR2 from the germline V gene are SNHLY and FYNNEI. The chain's CDR3 is CASTLLAEGQPQHF. The CDR3 DNA is TGTGCCAGCACCCTCTTGGCCGAGGGTCAGCCCCAGCATTTT.

The chain recombines TRBV6-1 with TRBJ2-7, with 8 bases aligning to TRBD1. Unmatched junction bases numbered 13, after V lost 2 bases and J lost 4 bases. This CDR3 has 17 residues. Germline V gene data show CDR1 as MNHNS and CDR2 as SASEGT. CDR3 nucleotide sequence: TGTGCCAGCAGTGAACAAAGGCGGACAGGGACTTGGTACGAGCAGTACTTC. Translating gives CASSEQRRTGTWYEQYF.

J is TRBJ2-7 and V is TRBV25-1, with 7 nucleotides matching TRBD1. This CDR3 comprises 12 residues. V was clipped by 4 bases and J by 12 bases; unmatched bases: 9. Germline CDR1 is MGHDK and CDR2 is SYGVNS. The CDR3 here is CASSGPTGVLYF. The CDR3 DNA reads as TGTGCCAGCAGTGGGCCAACAGGGGTTCTGTACTTC.

The rearrangement links TRBV19 to TRBJ1-4; unclear D gene. Trimming shortened V by 9 bases and J by 0 bases, and 14 bases separated the two germline ends. The CDR3 spans 15 residues. Per germline, CDR1 LNHDA and CDR2 SQIVND (reference sequence). The CDR3 sequence: CASRYSTATNEKLFF. CDR3 coding DNA: TGTGCCAGCCGCTACTCAACCGCAACTAATGAAAAACTGTTTTTT.